These 30 T cell receptor beta chains were all obtained from the same sample, sequenced in a study of CXCR3-negative and CXCR3-positive naive CD8 T cells. Study-level findings and limits: CXCR3-positive naive cells carried more hydrophobic TRB CDR3s than CXCR3-negative naive cells did.

Via 5' RACE with UMI labels, TRB cDNA libraries were prepared. Reanalyzing the 5' RACE reads, TCRdb keeps one entry per CDR3 protein, without DNA. The sample yields 85,000 to 130,000 distinct CDR3 sequences, of which the top ten take up roughly 0.38%. No antigen has been assigned to these receptors. Sequenced: naive CXCR3+ CD8+ T cells from blood. Stated subset: CD45RO-CCR7+CD27+CD95- naive CD8+ T cells expressing CXCR3 (TNR3+). All receptors derive from a human donor in good health. Some clones in this sample may be carry-over from other donors' samples.

V gene TRBV14 combines with J gene TRBJ1-2. The CDR3 sequence is 12 residues long. The germline V gene encodes CDR1 SGHDN and CDR2 FVKESK. This CDR3 is CASSRTYYGYTF. The whole variable domain, remainder taken from reference TRBV14 and TRBJ1-2, is EAGVTQFPSHSVIEKGQTVTLRCDPISGHDNLYWYRRVMGKEIKFLLHFVKESKQDESGMPNNRFLAERTGGTYSTLKVQPAELEDSGVYFCASSRTYYGYTFGSGTRLTVV.

The V call is TRBV7-6, the J call TRBJ2-1. Germline V gene data show CDR1 as SGHVS and CDR2 as FNYEAQ. This CDR3 region has 13 residues. The CDR3 is CASSLNFLGEQFF.

The chain has TRBV4-3 and TRBJ2-7. Germline V gene lookup returns CDR1 LGHNA and CDR2 YSLEER. There are 14 residues in the CDR3. The CDR3: CASSQEGRTYEQYF.

The V call is TRBV7-9, the J call TRBJ2-7. Per germline, CDR1 SEHNR and CDR2 FQNEAQ (reference sequence). This CDR3 spans 14 amino acids. The CDR3 reads CASSSRGLSYEQYF.

The chain has TRBV7-9 and TRBJ2-5; TCRdb's assignment of TRBD1 cannot be checked, as there is no DNA. CDR1 SEHNR and CDR2 FQNEAQ come from the germline V gene (reference sequence). The CDR3 consists of 16 residues. Here the CDR3 reads CASSPALGGLGETQYF.

The genes are TRBV5-6 and TRBJ1-1; TCRdb designates TRBD1, a call that cannot be tested without DNA. Germline V CDR1 and CDR2: SGHDT, YYEEEE. The CDR3 totals 14 residues. The CDR3 is CASSSRPGGTEAFF.

The CDR3 protein is CASSFEGYEQYF. This chain joins TRBV5-1 and TRBJ2-7. Germline CDR1 SGHRS, CDR2 YFSETQ. This CDR3 is built from 12 residues.

The chain uses TRBV2 and TRBJ2-7; TCRdb designates TRBD2, a call that cannot be tested without DNA. CDR1 and CDR2 (germline): SNHLY, FYNNEI. The CDR3 covers 16 residues. CDR3 loop: CASSHILAGGNYEQYF.

V gene TRBV18 combines with J gene TRBJ1-1; TCRdb calls TRBD1, which cannot be checked without DNA. Germline V gene data show CDR1 as KGHSH and CDR2 as LQKENI. The CDR3 length is 16 residues. CDR3 protein: CASSSGDRGTNTEAFF.

V is TRBV14 and J is TRBJ2-1; without DNA, the TCRdb call of TRBD1 cannot be checked. CDR3 length: 15 amino acids. Germline V gene lookup returns CDR1 SGHDN and CDR2 FVKESK. CDR3: CASSQPGQQNNEQFF.

The genes are TRBV6-1 and TRBJ2-2; no DNA is available, so the TRBD2 call from TCRdb remains unchecked. The CDR3 has 17 residues. Germline V lookup: CDR1 MNHNS, CDR2 SASEGT. CDR3 in amino acids: CASSEDAPGGDTGELFF.

The rearrangement uses TRBV7-2 and TRBJ1-1; TCRdb's D call of TRBD1 is untestable without DNA. The CDR3 has 13 residues. Looked up from germline, CDR1 is SGHTA and CDR2 is FQGNSA. This chain's CDR3 is CASSADRGVIAFF.

Here the CDR3 reads CASSFETYEQYF. The J gene is TRBJ2-7, the V gene TRBV5-1. The CDR3 sequence is 12 residues long. Germline values: CDR1 SGHRS, CDR2 YFSETQ.

This chain connects TRBV29-1 to TRBJ2-1; checking the TCRdb D call of TRBD2 is not possible without DNA. Germline V gene lookup returns CDR1 SQVTM and CDR2 ANQGSEA. The CDR3 runs 19 residues. This CDR3 reads CSVDQLRDMGLAVDNEQFF.

V gene TRBV5-4 combines with J gene TRBJ2-7. Germline assignment: CDR1 SGHNT and CDR2 YYREEE (reference sequence). CDR3 length equals 13 residues. The CDR3 is CASSLTVNYEQYF.

The V and J genes are TRBV7-9 and TRBJ2-7; TCRdb names TRBD1, which stays unverified in the absence of DNA. This CDR3 is 14 amino acids long. From germline, CDR1 is SEHNR and CDR2 FQNEAQ (reference sequence). This CDR3 is CASSLGLGGSEQYF.

The genes are TRBV7-8 and TRBJ2-1; the D call from TCRdb, TRBD2, cannot be confirmed without DNA. The CDR3 length is 17 residues. CDR1 is SGHVS and CDR2 is FQNEAQ in the germline V gene. The CDR3 here is CASSPPEPSGAYNEQFF.

V and J are TRBV20-1 and TRBJ1-1; the TRBD1 assignment by TCRdb is unverifiable without DNA. Germline V lookup: CDR1 DFQATT, CDR2 SNEGSKA (reference sequence). The CDR3 loop spans 14 amino acids. The CDR3 spells CSARDLRGITEAFF.

This chain joins TRBV7-2 and TRBJ1-2. The CDR3 consists of 19 residues. Germline-derived CDR1 and CDR2 are SGHTA and FQGNSA. The CDR3 reads CASSLGAGVRKPANYGYTF.

The chain recombines TRBV20-1 with TRBJ2-7. The CDR3 totals 13 residues. Per germline, CDR1 DFQATT and CDR2 SNEGSKA (reference sequence). This chain's CDR3 is CSARVLAEYEQYF.

This chain connects TRBV6-5 to TRBJ1-2. The CDR3 runs to 12 residues. Germline lookup yields CDR1 MNHEY and CDR2 SVGAGI. CDR3 protein: CASSSDGYGYTF.

This sequence joins TRBV7-8 and TRBJ2-3; with no DNA, the TCRdb D assignment of TRBD1 cannot be verified. CDR1 and CDR2 (germline): SGHVS, FQNEAQ. This CDR3 has 16 amino acids. The CDR3 sequence: CASSQTGGQSTDTQYF. The variable domain in full, completed from reference TRBV7-8 and TRBJ2-3, reads GAGVSQSPRYKVAKRGQDVALRCDPISGHVSLFWYQQALGQGPEFLTYFQNEAQLDKSGLPSDRFFAERPEGSVSTLKIQRTQQEDSAVYLCASSQTGGQSTDTQYFGPGTRLTVL.

This sequence joins TRBV29-1 and TRBJ2-2. CDR3 length: 12 residues. Germline CDR1 reads SQVTM; CDR2 reads ANQGSEA. This chain's CDR3 is CSVSSNTGELFF.

J is TRBJ2-3 and V is TRBV7-9; TCRdb indicates TRBD1, and absent DNA this call remains unverified. Germline-derived CDR1 and CDR2 are SEHNR and FQNEAQ (reference sequence). This CDR3 has 12 residues. CDR3 sequence: CASSPGGDTQYF.

V gene TRBV5-4 combines with J gene TRBJ1-2. This CDR3 region has 13 residues. Germline CDR1 SGHNT, CDR2 YYREEE (reference sequence). CDR3 protein: CASSFGVRYGYTF.

This chain links TRBV5-1 with TRBJ2-7; the D gene TCRdb calls, TRBD1, cannot be checked with no DNA. Germline CDR1 is SGHRS and CDR2 is YFSETQ. The CDR3 has 12 residues. CDR3 in amino acids: CASSSTGPEQYF.

V is TRBV13 and J is TRBJ2-7; with no DNA, the TCRdb D assignment of TRBD2 cannot be verified. The CDR3 runs to 14 residues. Germline CDR1 PRHDT, CDR2 FYEKMQ (reference sequence). The chain's CDR3 is CASSLSQGGYEQYF. Full variable domain (outside the CDR3, taken from reference TRBV13 and TRBJ2-7): AAGVIQSPRHLIKEKRETATLKCYPIPRHDTVYWYQQGPGQDPQFLISFYEKMQSDKGSIPDRFSAQQFSDYHSELNMSSLELGDSALYFCASSLSQGGYEQYFGPGTRLTVT.

CDR3 region: CASSSQSGGTEAFF. This chain joins TRBV19 and TRBJ1-1; the D call of TRBD1 rests on TCRdb alone, since no DNA is present to check it. The CDR3 totals 14 residues. Germline lookup yields CDR1 LNHDA and CDR2 SQIVND (reference sequence).

The chain joins TRBV5-1 to TRBJ2-7; the D gene TCRdb calls, TRBD2, cannot be checked with no DNA. Germline V lookup: CDR1 SGHRS, CDR2 YFSETQ. CDR3 length equals 12 residues. The CDR3 reads CASSLDGGEQYF.

This chain links TRBV29-1 with TRBJ2-7; checking the TCRdb D call of TRBD2 is not possible without DNA. The V gene's germline CDR1 is SQVTM and CDR2 ANQGSEA. The length of the CDR3 is 13 residues. This CDR3 is CSVVSPSSYEQYF.